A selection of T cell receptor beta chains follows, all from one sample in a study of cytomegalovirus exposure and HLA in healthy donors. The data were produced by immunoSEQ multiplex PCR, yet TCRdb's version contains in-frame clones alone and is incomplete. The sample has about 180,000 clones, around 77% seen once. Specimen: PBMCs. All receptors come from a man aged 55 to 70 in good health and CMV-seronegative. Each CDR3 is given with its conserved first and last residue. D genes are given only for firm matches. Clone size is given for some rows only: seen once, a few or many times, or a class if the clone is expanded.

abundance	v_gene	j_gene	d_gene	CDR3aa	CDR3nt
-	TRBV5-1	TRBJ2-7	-	CASSPGGRPYEQYF	TGCGCCAGCAGCCCCGGAGGACGACCCTACGAGCAGTACTTC
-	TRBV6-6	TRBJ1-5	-	CATDSVSNQPQHF	TGTGCCACCGACAGTGTAAGCAATCAGCCCCAGCATTTT
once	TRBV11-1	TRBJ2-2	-	CATLPLPGANTGELFF	TGTGCCACCCTTCCCCTACCGGGGGCGAACACCGGGGAGCTGTTTTTT
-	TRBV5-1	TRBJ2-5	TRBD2	CASSLELAGETQYF	TGCGCCAGCAGCTTGGAACTAGCGGGAGAGACCCAGTACTTC
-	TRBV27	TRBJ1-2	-	CASSFGGTALPYGYTF	TGTGCCAGCAGTTTTGGAGGCACAGCATTACCCTATGGCTACACCTTC
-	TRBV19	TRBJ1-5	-	CASRLQGSNQPQHF	TGTGCCAGTAGATTACAGGGAAGCAATCAGCCCCAGCATTTT
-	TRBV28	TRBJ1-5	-	CASSFGQLDQPQHF	TGTGCCAGCAGTTTCGGACAGTTGGATCAGCCCCAGCATTTT
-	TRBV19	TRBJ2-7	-	CASSILPQGQGEQYF	TGTGCCAGTAGTATACTCCCCCAGGGACAAGGGGAGCAGTACTTC
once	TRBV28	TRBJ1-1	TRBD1	CASSLTVGQGFTEAFF	TGTGCCAGCAGTTTAACAGTGGGACAGGGGTTTACTGAAGCTTTCTTT
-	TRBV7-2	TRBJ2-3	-	CASSLVLRGSTQYF	TGTGCCAGCAGCTTAGTTCTTCGGGGGAGTACGCAGTATTTT
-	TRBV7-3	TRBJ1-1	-	CASSFYEAGAFF	TGTGCCAGCAGCTTCTATGAAGCGGGAGCTTTCTTT
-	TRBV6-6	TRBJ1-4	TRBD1	CASSYRGRSEKLFF	TGTGCCAGCAGTTACAGGGGGCGAAGTGAAAAACTGTTTTTT
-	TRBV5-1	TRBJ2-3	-	CASSLTPPSGTDTQYF	TGCGCCAGCAGCCTAACCCCCCCCTCGGGCACAGATACGCAGTATTTT
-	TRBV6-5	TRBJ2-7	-	CASSPSSRYEQYF	TGTGCCAGCAGTCCCTCCTCGCGTTACGAGCAGTACTTC
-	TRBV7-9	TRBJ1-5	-	CASSPQGPAGQPQHF	TGTGCCAGCAGTCCTCAGGGCCCGGCCGGCCAGCCCCAGCATTTT
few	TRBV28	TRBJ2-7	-	CASSWSPHEQYF	TGTGCCAGCAGTTGGAGTCCCCACGAGCAGTACTTC
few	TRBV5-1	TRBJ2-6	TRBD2	CASSRGLAGQRSGANVLTF	TGCGCCAGCAGCCGGGGACTAGCGGGACAACGCTCTGGGGCCAACGTCCTGACTTTC
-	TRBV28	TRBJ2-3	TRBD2	CASSRSGIGNTQYF	TGTGCCAGCAGTCGTAGCGGGATAGGGAATACGCAGTATTTT
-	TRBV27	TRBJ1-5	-	CASSWDIEQPQHF	TGTGCCAGCAGTTGGGACATTGAACAGCCCCAGCATTTT
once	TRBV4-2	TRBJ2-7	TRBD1	CASSQTGTGEDEQYF	TGTGCCAGCAGCCAGACGGGGACAGGGGAGGACGAGCAGTACTTC
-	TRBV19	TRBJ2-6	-	CASSQGSSGANVLTF	TGTGCCAGTAGTCAGGGTTCATCTGGGGCCAACGTCCTGACTTTC
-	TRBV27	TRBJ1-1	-	CASSLDTDTEAFF	TGTGCCAGCAGTTTAGACACGGACACTGAAGCTTTCTTT
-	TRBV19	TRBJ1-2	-	CASSIEAGIYGYTF	TGTGCCAGTAGTATAGAGGCCGGGATCTATGGCTACACCTTC